The TCR beta chain under discussion was sequenced for a study of cytomegalovirus exposure and HLA in healthy donors. For this clone: As yet, its antigen is unknown.

Primers included in the PCR were 60 Vbeta and 13 Jbeta primers. TCRdb's copy holds only in-frame clones and misses some; the assay was immunoSEQ multiplex PCR. The sample lists about 250,000 clones, roughly two thirds seen once, with approximately 2.1% in the top ten. General observations from the study: Prediction of most subjects' HLA-A and HLA-B alleles by TCR beta sequences was reportedly accurate. TCR beta sequences numbering 15,000 to 20,000 were associated with HLA alleles at 0.05 false discovery rate in a later analysis. Cytomegalovirus-associated status was assigned to more than 150 TCR beta chains. A later analysis linked a missense DCLRE1C variant to TCR beta V- and J-gene trimming.

With V trimmed by 4 bases and J by 4 bases, 21 bases remained unmatched. The CDR3 extends over 19 amino acids. Germline CDR1 SGHRS, CDR2 YFSETQ. The receptor was isolated from a female donor in good health and CMV-seronegative. Specimen: PBMCs. This chain joins TRBV5-1 and TRBJ1-1; 8 bases are a match to TRBD1. In nucleotides, the CDR3 is TGCGCCAGCAGCAAGAATGTGATGGACAGGGATGCCGAGAGCACTGAAGCTTTCTTT. It encodes CASSKNVMDRDAESTEAFF.